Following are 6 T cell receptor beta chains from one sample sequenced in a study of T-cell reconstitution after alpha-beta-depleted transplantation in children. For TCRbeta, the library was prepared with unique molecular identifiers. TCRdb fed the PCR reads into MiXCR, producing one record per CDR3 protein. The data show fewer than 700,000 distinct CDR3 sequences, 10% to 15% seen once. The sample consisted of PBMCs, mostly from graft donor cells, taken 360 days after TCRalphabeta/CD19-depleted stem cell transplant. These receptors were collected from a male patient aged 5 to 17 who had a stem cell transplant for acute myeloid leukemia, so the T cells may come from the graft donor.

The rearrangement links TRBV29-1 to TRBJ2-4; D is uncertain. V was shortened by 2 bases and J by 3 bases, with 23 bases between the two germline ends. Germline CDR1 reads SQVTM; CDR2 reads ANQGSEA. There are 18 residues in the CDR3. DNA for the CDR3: TGCAGCGTTGAATTGACAAGGTTCGCAACCTGGGGCAAAAACATTCAGTACTTC. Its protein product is CSVELTRFATWGKNIQYF.

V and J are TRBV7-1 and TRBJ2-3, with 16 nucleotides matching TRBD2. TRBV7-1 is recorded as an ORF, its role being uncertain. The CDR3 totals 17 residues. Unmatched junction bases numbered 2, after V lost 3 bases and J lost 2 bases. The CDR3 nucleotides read TGTGCCAGCAGCTCCGGGACTAGCGGGAGGGCCACAGATACGCAGTATTTT. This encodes CASSSGTSGRATDTQYF.

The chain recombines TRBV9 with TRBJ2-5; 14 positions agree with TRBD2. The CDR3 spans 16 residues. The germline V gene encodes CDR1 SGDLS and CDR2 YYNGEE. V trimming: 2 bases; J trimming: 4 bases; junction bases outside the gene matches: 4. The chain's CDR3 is CASSVGGLAGGETQYF. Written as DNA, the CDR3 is TGTGCCAGCAGCGTTGGAGGACTAGCGGGAGGAGAGACCCAGTACTTC.

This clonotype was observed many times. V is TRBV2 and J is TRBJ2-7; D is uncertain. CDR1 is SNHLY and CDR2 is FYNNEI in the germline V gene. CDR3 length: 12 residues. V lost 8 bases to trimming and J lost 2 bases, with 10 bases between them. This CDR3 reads CASLNGAYEQYF. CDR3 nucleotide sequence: TGTGCCAGCCTCAACGGCGCCTACGAGCAGTACTTC.

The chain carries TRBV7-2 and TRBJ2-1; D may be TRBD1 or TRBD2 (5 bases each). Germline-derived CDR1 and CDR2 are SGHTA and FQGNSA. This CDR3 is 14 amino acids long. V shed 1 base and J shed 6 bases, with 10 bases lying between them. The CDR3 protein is CASSLVSGTNEQFF. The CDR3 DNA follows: TGTGCCAGCAGCTTAGTATCAGGGACCAATGAGCAGTTCTTC.

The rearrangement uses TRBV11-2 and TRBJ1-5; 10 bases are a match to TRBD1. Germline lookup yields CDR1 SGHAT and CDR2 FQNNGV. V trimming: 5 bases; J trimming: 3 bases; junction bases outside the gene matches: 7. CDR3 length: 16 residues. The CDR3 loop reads CASSRGQGKYNQPQHF. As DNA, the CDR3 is TGTGCCAGCAGCCGGGGACAGGGGAAGTACAATCAGCCCCAGCATTTT.